This T cell receptor beta chain is from a study of T-cell memory formation after mild COVID-19. TCRdb used MiXCR to reprocess the 5' RACE reads, holding one entry per CDR3 protein. The sample has some 160,000 distinct CDR3 sequences; around 13% are singletons. The CDR3 consists of 19 residues. V lost 2 bases, J lost 0 bases, and 10 bases stayed unmatched. The germline V gene has CDR1 DFQATT and CDR2 SNEGSKA (reference sequence). Sequencing used PBMCs or a T cell subset sorted from them (not recorded which). This clonotype was obtained from a young man who had mild COVID-19 (a few samples of this study predate the infection). Cell type and time point are not known. The chain has TRBV20-1 and TRBJ2-1, with TRBD2 matching over 13 bases. The CDR3 spells CSARRLAGGSFSSYNEQFF. The CDR3 DNA is TGCAGTGCTAGAAGACTAGCGGGGGGCTCCTTTAGCTCCTACAATGAGCAGTTCTTC.